Listed below are T cell receptor beta chains from one sample, sequenced in a study of blood T cell repertoires in COVID-19. TCRdb keeps only in-frame clones here, not all; method: immunoSEQ multiplex PCR. The sample consists of some 370,000 clones, about 90% of them appearing once. Source material: peripheral blood. These receptor sequences come from a man younger than 35 with active or convalescent COVID-19. Each CDR3 is given with its conserved first and last residue. A D gene is named only where the DNA matches it firmly. Clone sizes are given selectively: once, few, many, or a class where the clone is expanded.

NA	TRBV4-1	TRBJ2-4	NA	CASSQDGVMGIQYF	TGCGCCAGCAGCCAAGACGGAGTAATGGGCATTCAGTACTTC
NA	TRBV3-1/TRBV3-2	TRBJ1-2	NA	CASSPRLGVSAYGYTF	TGTGCCAGCAGCCCCAGGCTAGGGGTCTCCGCTTATGGCTACACCTTC
NA	TRBV19	TRBJ1-5	NA	CASTPSSNQPQHF	TGTGCCAGTACCCCCTCCAGCAATCAGCCCCAGCATTTT
few	TRBV18	TRBJ1-4	NA	CASSRGPGFEKLFF	TGTGCCAGCTCACGGGGGCCTGGATTTGAAAAACTGTTTTTT
NA	TRBV5-1	TRBJ2-7	TRBD2	CASSFSSGSYEQYF	TGCGCCAGCAGCTTTTCGAGCGGGAGTTACGAGCAGTACTTC
NA	TRBV6-5	TRBJ2-7	NA	CASRRGALALYEQYF	TGTGCCAGCAGACGCGGGGCCCTAGCGCTCTACGAGCAGTACTTC
once	TRBV18	TRBJ1-4	NA	CASSPQQGTSEKLFF	TGTGCCAGCTCACCGCAACAGGGCACTTCCGAAAAACTGTTTTTT
once	TRBV7-3	TRBJ2-2	NA	CASSLSGGGGELFF	TGTGCCAGCAGCTTATCCGGGGGAGGCGGGGAGCTGTTTTTT
once	TRBV12-3/TRBV12-4	TRBJ2-1	NA	CASSLNEQFF	TGTGCCAGCAGCCTAAATGAGCAGTTCTTC
NA	TRBV27	TRBJ1-2	NA	CASSFREDPRYYGYTF	TGTGCCAGCAGTTTTCGGGAGGACCCAAGGTACTATGGCTACACCTTC
NA	TRBV7-3	TRBJ2-1	TRBD1	CASSQGAGSYNEQFF	TGTGCCAGCAGCCAGGGGGCTGGCTCCTACAATGAGCAGTTCTTC
NA	TRBV7-6	TRBJ1-3	NA	CASSLDNSGNTIYF	TGTGCCAGCAGCTTAGATAACTCGGGAAACACCATATATTTT
NA	TRBV5-6	TRBJ1-2	NA	CASSFLEDGYTF	TGTGCCAGCAGCTTTTTGGAGGATGGCTACACCTTC
NA	TRBV7-2	TRBJ2-5	TRBD2	CASSREMTSGGQETQYF	TGTGCCAGCAGTCGCGAGATGACTAGCGGGGGCCAAGAGACCCAGTACTTC
NA	TRBV30	TRBJ1-5	NA	CAWSAGGIRGGQPQHF	TGTGCCTGGAGTGCCGGTGGGATCAGGGGCGGGCAGCCCCAGCATTTT
NA	TRBV6-2/TRBV6-3	TRBJ1-2	TRBD1	CASSPPPRDRGNYGYTF	TGTGCCAGCAGTCCACCCCCCCGGGACAGGGGTAACTATGGCTACACCTTC
NA	TRBV15	TRBJ2-7	NA	CATSKFPLGAEEQYF	TGTGCCACCAGCAAATTCCCGCTGGGAGCGGAAGAGCAGTACTTC